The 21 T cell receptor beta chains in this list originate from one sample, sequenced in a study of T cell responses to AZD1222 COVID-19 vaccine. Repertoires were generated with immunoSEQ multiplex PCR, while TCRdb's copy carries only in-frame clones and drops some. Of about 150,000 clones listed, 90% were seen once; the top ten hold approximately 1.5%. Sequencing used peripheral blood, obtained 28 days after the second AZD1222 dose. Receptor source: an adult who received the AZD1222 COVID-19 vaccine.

The CDR3 protein is CASSDDPTSYNEQFF. In nucleotides, the CDR3 is TGTGCCAGCAGTGACGATCCAACCTCCTACAATGAGCAGTTCTTC. The gene calls are TRBV6-4 and TRBJ2-1; D unclear. From germline, CDR1 is MRHNA and CDR2 SNTAGT. This CDR3 contains 15 residues. V was cut by 2 bases and J by 0 bases, with 8 bases left in between.

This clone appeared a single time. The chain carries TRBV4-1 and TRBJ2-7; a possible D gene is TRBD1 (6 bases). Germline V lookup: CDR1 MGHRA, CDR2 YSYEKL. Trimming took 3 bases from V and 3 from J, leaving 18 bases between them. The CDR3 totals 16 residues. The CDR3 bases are TGCGCCAGCAGCCAGCTCCCGACAGGTAAGGACTACGAGCAGTACTTC. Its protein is CASSQLPTGKDYEQYF.

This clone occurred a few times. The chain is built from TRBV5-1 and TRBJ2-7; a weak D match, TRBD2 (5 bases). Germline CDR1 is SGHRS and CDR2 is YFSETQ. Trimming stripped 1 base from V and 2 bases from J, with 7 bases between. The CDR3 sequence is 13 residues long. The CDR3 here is CASSLRGTYEQYF. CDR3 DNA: TGCGCCAGCAGCTTGCGGGGTACCTACGAGCAGTACTTC.

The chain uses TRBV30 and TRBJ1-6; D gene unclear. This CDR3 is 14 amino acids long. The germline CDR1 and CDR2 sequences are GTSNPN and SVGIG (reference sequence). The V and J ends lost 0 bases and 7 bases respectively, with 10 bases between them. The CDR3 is CAWSVSGGNSPLHF. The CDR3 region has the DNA TGTGCCTGGAGTGTATCGGGAGGAAATTCACCCCTCCACTTT.

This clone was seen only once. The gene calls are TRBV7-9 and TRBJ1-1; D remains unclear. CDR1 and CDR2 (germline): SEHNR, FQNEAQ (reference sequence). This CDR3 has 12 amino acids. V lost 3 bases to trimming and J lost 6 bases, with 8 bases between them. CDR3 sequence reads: CASSFGESEAFF. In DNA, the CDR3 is TGTGCCAGCAGCTTTGGGGAATCTGAAGCTTTCTTT.

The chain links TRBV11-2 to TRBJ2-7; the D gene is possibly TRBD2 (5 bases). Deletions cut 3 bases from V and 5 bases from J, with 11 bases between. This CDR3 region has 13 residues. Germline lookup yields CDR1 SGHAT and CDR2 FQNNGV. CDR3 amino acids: CASSFDYYHEQYF. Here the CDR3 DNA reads TGTGCCAGCAGCTTTGACTATTATCACGAGCAGTACTTC.

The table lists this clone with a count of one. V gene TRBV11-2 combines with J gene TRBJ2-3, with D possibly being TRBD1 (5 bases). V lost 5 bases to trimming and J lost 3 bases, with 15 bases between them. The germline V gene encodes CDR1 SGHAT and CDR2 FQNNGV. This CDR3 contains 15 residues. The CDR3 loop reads CASSLVGQGTDTQYF. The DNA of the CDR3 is TGTGCCAGCAGCCTCGTGGGGCAGGGAACAGATACGCAGTATTTT.

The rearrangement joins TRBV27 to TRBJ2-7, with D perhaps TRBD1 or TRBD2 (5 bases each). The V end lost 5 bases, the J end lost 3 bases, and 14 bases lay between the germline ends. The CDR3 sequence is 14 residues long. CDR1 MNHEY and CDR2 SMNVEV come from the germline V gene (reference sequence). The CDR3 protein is CASSDRNEGYEQYF. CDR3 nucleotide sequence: TGTGCCAGCAGTGACAGAAATGAGGGCTACGAGCAGTACTTC.

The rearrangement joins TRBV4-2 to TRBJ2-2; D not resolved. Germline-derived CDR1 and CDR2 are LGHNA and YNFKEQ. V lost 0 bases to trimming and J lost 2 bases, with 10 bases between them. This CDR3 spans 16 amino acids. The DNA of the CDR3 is TGTGCCAGCAGCCAAGACACGGACCCCAACACCGGGGAGCTGTTTTTT. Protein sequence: CASSQDTDPNTGELFF.

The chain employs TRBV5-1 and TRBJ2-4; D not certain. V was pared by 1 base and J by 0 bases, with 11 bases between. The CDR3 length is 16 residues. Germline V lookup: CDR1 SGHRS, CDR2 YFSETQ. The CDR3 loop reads CASSLLGTIAKNIQYF. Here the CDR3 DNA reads TGCGCCAGCAGCTTGTTAGGCACAATAGCCAAAAACATTCAGTACTTC.

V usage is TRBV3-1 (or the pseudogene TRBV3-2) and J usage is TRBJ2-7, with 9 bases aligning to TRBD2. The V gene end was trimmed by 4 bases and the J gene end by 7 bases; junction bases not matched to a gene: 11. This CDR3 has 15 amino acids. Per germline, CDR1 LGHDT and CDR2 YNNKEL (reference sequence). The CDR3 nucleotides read TGTGCCAGCAGCCCGGGACTAGCCGAACTACGAGAGCAGTACTTC. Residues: CASSPGLAELREQYF.

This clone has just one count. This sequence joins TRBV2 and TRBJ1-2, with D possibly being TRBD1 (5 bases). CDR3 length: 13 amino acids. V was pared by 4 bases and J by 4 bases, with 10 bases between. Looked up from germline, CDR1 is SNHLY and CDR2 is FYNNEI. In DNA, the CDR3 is TGTGCCAGCAGTGGCGATGGGGCCTATGGCTACACCTTC. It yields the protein CASSGDGAYGYTF.

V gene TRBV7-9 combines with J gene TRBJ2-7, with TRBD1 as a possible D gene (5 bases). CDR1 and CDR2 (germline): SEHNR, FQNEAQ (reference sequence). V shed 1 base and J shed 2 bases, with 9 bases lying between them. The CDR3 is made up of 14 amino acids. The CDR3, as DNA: TGTGCCAGCAGCTTAGTGTGGGGCACCTACGAGCAGTACTTC. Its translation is CASSLVWGTYEQYF.

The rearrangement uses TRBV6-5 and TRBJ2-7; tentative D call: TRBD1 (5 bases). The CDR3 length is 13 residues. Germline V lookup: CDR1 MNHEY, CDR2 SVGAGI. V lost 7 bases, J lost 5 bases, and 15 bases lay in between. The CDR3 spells CASKGPFRDEQYF. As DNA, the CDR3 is TGTGCCAGCAAGGGGCCTTTTAGGGACGAGCAGTACTTC.

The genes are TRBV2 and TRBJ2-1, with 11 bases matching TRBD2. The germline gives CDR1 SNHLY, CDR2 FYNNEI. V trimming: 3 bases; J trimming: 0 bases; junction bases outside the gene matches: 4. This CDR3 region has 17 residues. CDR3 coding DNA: TGTGCCAGCAGTGAGGGACTAGCGGTGAGCTCCTACAATGAGCAGTTCTTC. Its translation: CASSEGLAVSSYNEQFF.

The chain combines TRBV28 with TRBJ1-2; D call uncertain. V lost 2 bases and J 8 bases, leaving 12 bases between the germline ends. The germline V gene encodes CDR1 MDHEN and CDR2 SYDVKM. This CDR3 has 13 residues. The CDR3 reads CASSLRQWEGYTF. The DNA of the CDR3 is TGTGCCAGCAGTTTAAGGCAGTGGGAAGGCTACACCTTC.

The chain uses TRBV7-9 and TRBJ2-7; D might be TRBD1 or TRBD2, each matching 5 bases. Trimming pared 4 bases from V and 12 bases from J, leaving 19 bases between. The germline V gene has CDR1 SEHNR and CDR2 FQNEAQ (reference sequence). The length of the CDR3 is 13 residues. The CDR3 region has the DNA TGTGCCAGCAGCTCCCGGGACGCCGGTAGGTTGTACTTC. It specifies CASSSRDAGRLYF.

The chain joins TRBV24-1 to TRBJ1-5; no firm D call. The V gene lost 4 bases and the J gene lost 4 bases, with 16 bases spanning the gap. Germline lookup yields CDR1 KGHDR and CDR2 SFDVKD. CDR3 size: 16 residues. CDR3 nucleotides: TGTGCCACCAGTGACCCACGGACGGGTAATAATCAGCCCCAGCATTTT. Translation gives CATSDPRTGNNQPQHF.

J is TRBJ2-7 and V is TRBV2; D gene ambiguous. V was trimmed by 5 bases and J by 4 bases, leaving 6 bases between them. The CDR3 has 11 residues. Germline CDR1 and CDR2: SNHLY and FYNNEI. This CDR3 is CASSLGYEQYF. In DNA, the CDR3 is TGTGCCAGCAGTCTAGGGTACGAGCAGTACTTC.

For the CDR3, the DNA is TGTGCCAGCTCACCTGACCCGGGGAGCAATCAGCCCCAGCATTTT. This gives the protein CASSPDPGSNQPQHF. The chain joins TRBV18 to TRBJ1-5; D ambiguous. There are 15 residues in the CDR3. Germline values: CDR1 KGHSH, CDR2 LQKENI. The germline V and J ends were trimmed by 3 bases and 1 base, with 10 bases remaining between them.

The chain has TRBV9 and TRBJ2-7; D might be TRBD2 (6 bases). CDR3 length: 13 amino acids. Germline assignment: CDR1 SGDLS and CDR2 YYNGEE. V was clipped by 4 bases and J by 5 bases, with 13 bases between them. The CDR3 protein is CASSPWTNDEQYF. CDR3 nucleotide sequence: TGTGCCAGCAGCCCTTGGACTAACGACGAGCAGTACTTC.